This T cell receptor beta chain was recovered during a study of beta chain features in type 1 diabetes. Across the whole study: Sorted cells, roughly 100,000,000 in number, were examined across all samples.

Germline lookup yields CDR1 KGHSH and CDR2 LQKENI. This CDR3 comprises 15 residues. V was trimmed by 1 base and J by 0 bases, leaving 6 bases between them. The authors reverse transcribed all of the isolated RNA, so sequencing captured expressed TCRB transcripts. Around 3.9 million reads on average were seen across naive, central memory and regulatory T cell samples. Sequencing was performed with immunoSEQ multiplex PCR; in TCRdb, only in-frame clones are kept and a portion is missing. This table holds about 340,000 clones, approximately 13% found once. Study-wide results and limits: HLA influence on TCRB rearrangement stayed unresolved here. TCRB CDR3s from Type 1 diabetes patients were moderately but significantly shorter in all four CD4+ subsets. The VDJ junctions of type 1 diabetes patients carried fewer insertions and more deletions.

On this clone itself: Its matching antigen is unknown.

Sample: naive CD4+ T cells from blood. The gene calls are TRBV18 and TRBJ1-4; tentatively, D is TRBD1 (6 bases). The receptor was isolated from a woman aged 18-30 years with type 1 diabetes. DNA for the CDR3: TGTGCCAGCTCACCACGACAGGCAACTAATGAAAAACTGTTTTTT. This codes for CASSPRQATNEKLFF. Variable domain in full (rest from reference TRBV18 and TRBJ1-4): NAGVMQNPRHLVRRRGQEARLRCSPMKGHSHVYWYRQLPEEGLKFMVYLQKENIIDESGMPKERFSAEFPKEGPSILRIQQVVRGDSAAYFCASSPRQATNEKLFFGSGTQLSVL.